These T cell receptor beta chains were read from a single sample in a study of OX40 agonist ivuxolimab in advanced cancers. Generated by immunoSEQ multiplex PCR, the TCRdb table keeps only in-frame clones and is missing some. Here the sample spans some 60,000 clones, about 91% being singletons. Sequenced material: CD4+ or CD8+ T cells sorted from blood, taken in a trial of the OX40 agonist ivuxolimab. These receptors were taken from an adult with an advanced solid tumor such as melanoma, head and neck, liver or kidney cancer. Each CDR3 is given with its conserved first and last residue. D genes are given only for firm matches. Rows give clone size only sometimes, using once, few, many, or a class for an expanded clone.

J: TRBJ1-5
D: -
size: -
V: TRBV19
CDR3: CASSILGGPPQPQHF
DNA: TGTGCCAGTAGTATATTGGGGGGTCCTCCCCAGCCCCAGCATTTT

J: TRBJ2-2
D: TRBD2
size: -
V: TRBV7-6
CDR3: CASSLVVGTSGNSGELFF
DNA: TGTGCCAGCAGCTTAGTTGTGGGGACTAGCGGGAATTCCGGGGAGCTGTTTTTT

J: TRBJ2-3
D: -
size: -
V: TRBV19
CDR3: CASSIAEVPTDTQYF
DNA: TGTGCCAGTAGTATAGCGGAGGTTCCTACAGATACGCAGTATTTT

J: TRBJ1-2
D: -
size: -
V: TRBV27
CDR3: CASSSTGWDYGYTF
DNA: TGTGCCAGCAGTTCTACAGGGTGGGACTATGGCTACACCTTC

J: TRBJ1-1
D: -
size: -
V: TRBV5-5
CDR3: CASSLPGGSEAFF
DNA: TGTGCCAGCAGCCTTCCGGGGGGCTCTGAAGCTTTCTTT

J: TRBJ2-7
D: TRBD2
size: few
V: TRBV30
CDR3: CAWGLADYEQYF
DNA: TGTGCCTGGGGACTAGCGGATTACGAGCAGTACTTC

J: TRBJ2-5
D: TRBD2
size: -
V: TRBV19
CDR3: CASSSPAGGSKETQYF
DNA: TGTGCCAGTAGTTCTCCAGCGGGAGGGAGTAAAGAGACCCAGTACTTC

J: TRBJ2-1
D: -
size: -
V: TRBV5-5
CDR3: CASSPQGSSPYNEQFF
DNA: TGTGCCAGCAGCCCACAAGGCAGTAGCCCCTACAATGAGCAGTTCTTC

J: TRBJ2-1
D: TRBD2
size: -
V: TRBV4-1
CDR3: CASSLSGLAGGIFHEQFF
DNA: TGCGCCAGCAGTCTTTCTGGGCTAGCGGGAGGGATCTTCCATGAGCAGTTCTTC

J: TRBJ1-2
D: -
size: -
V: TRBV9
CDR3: CASSVEGPDYGYTF
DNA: TGTGCCAGCAGCGTAGAGGGACCTGACTATGGCTACACCTTC

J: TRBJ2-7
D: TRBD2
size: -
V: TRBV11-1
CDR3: CASSLTSGRWEQYF
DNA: TGTGCCAGCAGCTTAACTAGCGGGAGGTGGGAGCAGTACTTC

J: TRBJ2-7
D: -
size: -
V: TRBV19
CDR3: CASRLRGNSYEQYF
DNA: TGTGCCAGTAGACTCAGGGGTAACTCCTACGAGCAGTACTTC

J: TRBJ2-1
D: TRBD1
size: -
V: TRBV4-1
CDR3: CASSQTGTGLLEQFF
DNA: TGCGCCAGCAGCCAGACCGGGACAGGGCTCCTTGAGCAGTTCTTC

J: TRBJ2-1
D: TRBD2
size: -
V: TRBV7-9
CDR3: CASSRLAGGSGVSNEQFF
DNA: TGTGCCAGCAGCCGACTAGCGGGAGGGAGTGGGGTGAGCAATGAGCAGTTCTTC

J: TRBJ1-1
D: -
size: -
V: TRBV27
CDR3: CASSLAGSTEAFF
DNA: TGTGCCAGCAGTTTAGCCGGGAGCACTGAAGCTTTCTTT

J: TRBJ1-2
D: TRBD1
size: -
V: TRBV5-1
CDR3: CASSSDREGGSLYGYTF
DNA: TGCGCCAGCAGCTCAGACAGGGAAGGCGGTTCACTCTATGGCTACACCTTC

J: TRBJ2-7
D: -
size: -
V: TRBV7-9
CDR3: CASSFGTEQYF
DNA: TGTGCCAGCAGCTTTGGGACCGAGCAGTACTTC

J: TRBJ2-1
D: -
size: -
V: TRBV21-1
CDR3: CASSHQESYNEQFF
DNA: TGTGCCAGCAGCCACCAGGAGTCCTACAATGAGCAGTTCTTC

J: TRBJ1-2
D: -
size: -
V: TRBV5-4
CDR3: CASSGGSNYGYTF
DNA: TGTGCCAGCAGCGGGGGATCTAACTATGGCTACACCTTC

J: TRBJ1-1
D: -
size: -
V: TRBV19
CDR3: CASSMGATEAFF
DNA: TGTGCCAGTAGTATGGGGGCCACTGAAGCTTTCTTT

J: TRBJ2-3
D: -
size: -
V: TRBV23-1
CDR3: CASSRARCTDTQYF
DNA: TGCGCCAGCAGCCGGGCTAGGTGCACAGATACGCAGTATTTT

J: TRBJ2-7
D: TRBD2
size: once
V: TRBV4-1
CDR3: CASSHDRTSGTYEQYF
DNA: TGCGCCAGCAGCCACGACAGGACTAGCGGGACCTACGAGCAGTACTTC

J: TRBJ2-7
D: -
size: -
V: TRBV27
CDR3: CASRGPGLVASYEQYF
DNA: TGTGCCAGCAGGGGGCCGGGACTGGTCGCTTCCTACGAGCAGTACTTC

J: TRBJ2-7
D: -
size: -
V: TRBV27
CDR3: CASSPGSSYEQYF
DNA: TGTGCCAGCAGCCCTGGAAGCTCCTACGAGCAGTACTTC

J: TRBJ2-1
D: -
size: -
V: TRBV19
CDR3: CASSVGAVTAVDEQFF
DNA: TGTGCCAGTAGTGTGGGGGCCGTGACTGCGGTCGATGAGCAGTTCTTC

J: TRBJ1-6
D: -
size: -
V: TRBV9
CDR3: CASSLEGLFNSPLHF
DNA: TGTGCCAGCAGCCTAGAGGGGTTGTTTAATTCACCCCTCCACTTT

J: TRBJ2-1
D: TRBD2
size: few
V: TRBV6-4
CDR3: CASRALAGGGNEQFF
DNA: TGTGCCAGCAGAGCCCTAGCGGGAGGAGGGAATGAGCAGTTCTTC

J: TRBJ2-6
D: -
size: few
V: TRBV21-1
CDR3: CASSARTGANVLTF
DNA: TGTGCCAGCAGCGCCCGAACAGGGGCCAACGTCCTGACTTTC

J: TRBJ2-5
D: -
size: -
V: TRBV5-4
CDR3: CASSLSGSGRRQETQYF
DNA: TGTGCCAGCAGCTTGTCCGGGAGTGGGCGGCGACAAGAGACCCAGTACTTC

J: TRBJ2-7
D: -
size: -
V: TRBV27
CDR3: CASSFLEEIGEQYF
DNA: TGTGCCAGCAGTTTTTTGGAGGAGATTGGCGAGCAGTACTTC

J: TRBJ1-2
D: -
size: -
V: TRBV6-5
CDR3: CASSYSNTVDGYTF
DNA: TGTGCCAGCAGTTACTCGAATACTGTGGATGGCTACACCTTC

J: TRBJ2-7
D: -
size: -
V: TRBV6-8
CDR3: CASSARLGLATYEQYF
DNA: TGTGCCAGCAGTGCCCGGCTAGGCCTAGCGACCTACGAGCAGTACTTC

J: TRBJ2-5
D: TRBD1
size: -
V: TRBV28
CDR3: CASSLWLGGTGADRETQYF
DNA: TGTGCCAGCAGTTTATGGTTGGGTGGGACAGGGGCGGATCGGGAGACCCAGTACTTC

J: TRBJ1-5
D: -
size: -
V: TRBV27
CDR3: CASSLGPNQPQHF
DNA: TGTGCCAGCAGTTTAGGACCGAATCAGCCCCAGCATTTT

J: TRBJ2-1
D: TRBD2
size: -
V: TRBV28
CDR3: CASSLIGWTSGRGDNEQFF
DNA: TGTGCCAGCAGTTTAATTGGGTGGACTAGCGGGAGGGGAGACAATGAGCAGTTCTTC

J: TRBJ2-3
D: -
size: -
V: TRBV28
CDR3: CASSLVAGSTDTQYF
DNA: TGTGCCAGCAGTTTAGTGGCGGGAAGCACAGATACGCAGTATTTT

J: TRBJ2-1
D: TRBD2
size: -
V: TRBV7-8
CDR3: CASSSKGLGGNNEQFF
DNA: TGTGCCAGCAGCTCCAAGGGACTAGGCGGGAACAATGAGCAGTTCTTC

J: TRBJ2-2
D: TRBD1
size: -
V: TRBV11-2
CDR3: CASSPRTGANTGELFF
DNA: TGTGCCAGCAGCCCCCGGACAGGGGCGAACACCGGGGAGCTGTTTTTT

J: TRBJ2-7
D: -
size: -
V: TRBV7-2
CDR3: CASSLARTDFPYEQYF
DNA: TGTGCCAGCAGCTTAGCGCGGACAGATTTTCCCTACGAGCAGTACTTC

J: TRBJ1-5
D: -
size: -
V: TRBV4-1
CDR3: CASSQTSGGDQPQHF
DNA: TGCGCCAGCAGCCAAACCTCTGGCGGGGATCAGCCCCAGCATTTT

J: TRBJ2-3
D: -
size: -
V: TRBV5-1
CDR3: CASSMLGTSTDTQYF
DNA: TGCGCCAGCAGCATGCTGGGGACCTCGACAGATACGCAGTATTTT

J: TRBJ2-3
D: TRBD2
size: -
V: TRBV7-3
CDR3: CASSLAGVSDTQYF
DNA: TGTGCCAGCAGCCTAGCGGGAGTATCCGATACGCAGTATTTT

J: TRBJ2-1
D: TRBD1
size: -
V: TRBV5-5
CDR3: CASSYRDRGSEQFF
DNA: TGTGCCAGCAGCTACCGGGACAGGGGAAGTGAGCAGTTCTTC

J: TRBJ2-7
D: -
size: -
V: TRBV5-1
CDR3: CASSLGGVPYEQYF
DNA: TGCGCCAGCAGCTTGGGCGGAGTCCCGTACGAGCAGTACTTC

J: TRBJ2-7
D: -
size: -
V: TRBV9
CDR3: CASPQLRESYEQYF
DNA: TGTGCCAGCCCCCAGTTACGGGAGAGTTATGAGCAGTACTTC

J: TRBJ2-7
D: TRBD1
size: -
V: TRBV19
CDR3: CASSENPGQATEQYF
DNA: TGTGCCAGTAGTGAAAATCCGGGACAGGCGACGGAGCAGTACTTC

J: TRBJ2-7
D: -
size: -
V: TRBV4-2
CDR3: CASSQDLGSFYEQYF
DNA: TGTGCCAGCAGCCAAGATCTGGGCAGCTTCTACGAGCAGTACTTC

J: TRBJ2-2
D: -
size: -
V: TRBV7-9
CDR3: CANSLAPSRNTGELFF
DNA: TGTGCCAACAGCTTAGCCCCTAGCAGGAACACCGGGGAGCTGTTTTTT

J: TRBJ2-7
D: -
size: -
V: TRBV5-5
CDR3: CASSWVGGENEQYF
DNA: TGTGCCAGCAGCTGGGTTGGGGGTGAGAACGAGCAGTACTTC

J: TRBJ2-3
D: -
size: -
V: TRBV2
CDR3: CASSESTDTQYF
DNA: TGTGCCAGCAGTGAAAGCACAGATACGCAGTATTTT

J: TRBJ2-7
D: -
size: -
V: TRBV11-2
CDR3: CASSLGFQGHSYEQYF
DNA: TGTGCCAGCAGCTTAGGTTTCCAGGGCCACTCCTACGAGCAGTACTTC

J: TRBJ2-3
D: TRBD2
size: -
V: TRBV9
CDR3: CASSAQSRLAGGRDTQYF
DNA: TGTGCCAGCAGCGCCCAGTCCCGACTAGCGGGAGGAAGAGATACGCAGTATTTT

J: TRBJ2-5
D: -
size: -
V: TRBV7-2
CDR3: CASSLWAGSEKETQYF
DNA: TGTGCCAGCAGCTTATGGGCGGGATCGGAAAAGGAGACCCAGTACTTC

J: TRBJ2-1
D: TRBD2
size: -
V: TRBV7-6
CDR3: CASSRREAEQFF
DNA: TGTGCCAGCAGCAGGCGGGAGGCTGAGCAGTTCTTC

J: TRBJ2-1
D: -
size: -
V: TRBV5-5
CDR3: CASSLGRSSYNEQFF
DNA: TGTGCCAGCAGCTTGGGCAGAAGCTCCTACAATGAGCAGTTCTTC